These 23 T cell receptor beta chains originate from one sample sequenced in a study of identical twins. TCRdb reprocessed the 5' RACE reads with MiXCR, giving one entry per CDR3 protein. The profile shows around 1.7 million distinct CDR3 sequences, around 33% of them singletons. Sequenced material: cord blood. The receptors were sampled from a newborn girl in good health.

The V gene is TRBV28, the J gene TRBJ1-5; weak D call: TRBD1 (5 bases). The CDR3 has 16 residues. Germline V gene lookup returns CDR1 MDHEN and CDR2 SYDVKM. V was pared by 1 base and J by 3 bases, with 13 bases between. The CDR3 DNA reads TGTGCCAGCAGTTTATTAGGCAGCAGGGACAATCAGCCCCAGCATTTT. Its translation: CASSLLGSRDNQPQHF.

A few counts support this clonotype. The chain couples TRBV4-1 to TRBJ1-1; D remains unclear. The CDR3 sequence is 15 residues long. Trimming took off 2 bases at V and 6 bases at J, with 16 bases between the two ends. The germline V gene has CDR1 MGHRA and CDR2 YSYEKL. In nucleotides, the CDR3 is TGCGCCAGCAGCCAATTTCAGGACGGGGTCGCTGAAGCTTTCTTT. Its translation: CASSQFQDGVAEAFF.

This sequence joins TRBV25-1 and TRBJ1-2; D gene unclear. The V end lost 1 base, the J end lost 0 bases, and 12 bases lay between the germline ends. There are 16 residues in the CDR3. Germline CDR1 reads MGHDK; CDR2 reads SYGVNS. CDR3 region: CASSESDRLTNYGYTF. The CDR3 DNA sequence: TGTGCCAGCAGTGAATCCGATCGTCTTACTAACTATGGCTACACCTTC.

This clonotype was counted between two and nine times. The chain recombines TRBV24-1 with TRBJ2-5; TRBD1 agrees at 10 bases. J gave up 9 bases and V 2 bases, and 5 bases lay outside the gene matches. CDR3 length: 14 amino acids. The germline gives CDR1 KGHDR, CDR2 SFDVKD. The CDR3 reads CATSDSTGGAPQYF. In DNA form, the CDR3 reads TGTGCCACCAGTGATTCGACAGGGGGCGCGCCCCAGTACTTC.

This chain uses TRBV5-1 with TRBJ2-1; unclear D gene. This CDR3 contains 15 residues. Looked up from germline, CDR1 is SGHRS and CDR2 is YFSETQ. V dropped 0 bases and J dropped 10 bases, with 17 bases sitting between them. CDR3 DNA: TGCGCCAGCAGCTTGGCCGGTTCTATCTCCTACGAGCAGTTCTTC. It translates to CASSLAGSISYEQFF.

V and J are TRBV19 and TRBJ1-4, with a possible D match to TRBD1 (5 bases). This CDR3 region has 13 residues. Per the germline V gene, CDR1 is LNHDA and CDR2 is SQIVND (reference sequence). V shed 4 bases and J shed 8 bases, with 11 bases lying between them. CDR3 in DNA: TGTGCCAGTAGTACCTTCGAGGGGGAAAAACTGTTTTTT. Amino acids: CASSTFEGEKLFF.

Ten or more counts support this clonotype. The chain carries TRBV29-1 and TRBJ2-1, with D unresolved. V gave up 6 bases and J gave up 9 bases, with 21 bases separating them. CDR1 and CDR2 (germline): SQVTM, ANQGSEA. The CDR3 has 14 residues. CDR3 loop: CSVKRPNHYGEQFF. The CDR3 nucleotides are TGCAGCGTCAAGCGTCCTAACCACTACGGTGAGCAGTTCTTC.

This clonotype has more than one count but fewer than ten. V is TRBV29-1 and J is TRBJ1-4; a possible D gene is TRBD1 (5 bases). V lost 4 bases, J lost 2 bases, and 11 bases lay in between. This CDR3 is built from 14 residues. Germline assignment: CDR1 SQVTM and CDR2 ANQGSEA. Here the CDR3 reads CSVVLGATNEKLFF. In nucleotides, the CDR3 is TGCAGCGTTGTTCTCGGGGCCACTAATGAAAAACTGTTTTTT.

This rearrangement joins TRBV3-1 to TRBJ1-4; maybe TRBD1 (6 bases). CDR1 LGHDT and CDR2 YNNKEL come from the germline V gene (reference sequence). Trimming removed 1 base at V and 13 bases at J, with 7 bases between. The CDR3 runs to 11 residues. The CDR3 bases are TGTGCCAGCAGCCAAGTGGGGGCACTGTTTTTT. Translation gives CASSQVGALFF.

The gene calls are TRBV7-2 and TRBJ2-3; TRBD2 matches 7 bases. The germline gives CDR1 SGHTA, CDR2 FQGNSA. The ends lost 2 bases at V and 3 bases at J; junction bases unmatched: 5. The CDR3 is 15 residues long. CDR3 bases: TGTGCCAGCAGCTTACAGCCTAGCGGAACAGATACGCAGTATTTT. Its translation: CASSLQPSGTDTQYF.

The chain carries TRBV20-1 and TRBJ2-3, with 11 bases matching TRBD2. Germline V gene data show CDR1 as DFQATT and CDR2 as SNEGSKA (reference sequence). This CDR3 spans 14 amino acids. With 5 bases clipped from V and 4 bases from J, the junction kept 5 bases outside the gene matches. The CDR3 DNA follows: TGCAGTGCTCTACTAGCGGGAGCGGCAGATACGCAGTATTTT. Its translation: CSALLAGAADTQYF.

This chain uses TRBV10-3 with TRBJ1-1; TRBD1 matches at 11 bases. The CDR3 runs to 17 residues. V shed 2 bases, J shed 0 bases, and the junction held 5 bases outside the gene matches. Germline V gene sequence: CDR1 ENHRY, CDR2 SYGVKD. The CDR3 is CAISEGTGGAVNTEAFF. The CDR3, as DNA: TGTGCCATCAGTGAGGGGACAGGGGGAGCGGTGAACACTGAAGCTTTCTTT.

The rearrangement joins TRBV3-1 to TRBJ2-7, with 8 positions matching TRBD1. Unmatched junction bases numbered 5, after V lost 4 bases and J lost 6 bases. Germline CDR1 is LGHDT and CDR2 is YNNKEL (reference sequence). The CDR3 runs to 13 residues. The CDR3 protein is CASSLPGGAEQYF. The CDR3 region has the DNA TGTGCCAGCAGCCTTCCAGGGGGCGCCGAGCAGTACTTC.

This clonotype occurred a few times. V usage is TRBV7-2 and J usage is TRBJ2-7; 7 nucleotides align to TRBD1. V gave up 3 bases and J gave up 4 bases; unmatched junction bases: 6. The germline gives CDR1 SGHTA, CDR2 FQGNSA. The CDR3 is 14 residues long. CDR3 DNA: TGTGCCAGCAGCTTCCGAGGGGGCGTATACGAGCAGTACTTC. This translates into CASSFRGGVYEQYF.

CDR3 sequence reads: CASSQGVEVYGYTF. For the CDR3, the DNA is TGTGCCAGCAGCCAAGGGGTGGAGGTCTATGGCTACACCTTC. This chain joins TRBV3-1 and TRBJ1-2; no firm D call. Germline CDR1 and CDR2: LGHDT and YNNKEL (reference sequence). This CDR3 contains 14 residues. V was shortened by 1 base and J by 4 bases, with 10 bases between the two germline ends.

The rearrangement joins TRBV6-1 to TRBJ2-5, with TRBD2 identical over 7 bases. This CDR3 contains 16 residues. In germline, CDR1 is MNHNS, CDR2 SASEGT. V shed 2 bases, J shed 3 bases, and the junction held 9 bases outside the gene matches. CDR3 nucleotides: TGTGCCAGCAGTGAAAGGGACGGGGGGAAAAAAGAGACCCAGTACTTC. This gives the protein CASSERDGGKKETQYF.

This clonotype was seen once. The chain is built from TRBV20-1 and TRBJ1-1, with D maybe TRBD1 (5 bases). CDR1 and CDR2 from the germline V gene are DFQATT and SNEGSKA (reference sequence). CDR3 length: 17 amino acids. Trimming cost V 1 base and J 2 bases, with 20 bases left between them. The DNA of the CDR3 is TGCAGTGCTAGAGGGTGGATGAGGGGCGGGGGAAACACTGAAGCTTTCTTT. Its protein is CSARGWMRGGGNTEAFF.

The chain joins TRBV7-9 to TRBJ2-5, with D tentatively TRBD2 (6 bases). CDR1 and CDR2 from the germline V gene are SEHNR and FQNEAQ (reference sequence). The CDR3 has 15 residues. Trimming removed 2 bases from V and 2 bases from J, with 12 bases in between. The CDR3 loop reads CASSLRPGGQETQYF. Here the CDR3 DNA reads TGTGCCAGCAGCTTAAGGCCCGGAGGGCAAGAGACCCAGTACTTC.

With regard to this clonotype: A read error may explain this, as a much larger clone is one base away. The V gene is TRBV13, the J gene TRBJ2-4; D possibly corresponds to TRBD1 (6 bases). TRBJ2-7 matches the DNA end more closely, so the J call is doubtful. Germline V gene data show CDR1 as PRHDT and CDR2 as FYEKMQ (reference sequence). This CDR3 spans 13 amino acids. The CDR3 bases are TGTGCCGGCAGCTTTAAGGGGGATGACGAGCAGTACTTC. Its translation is CAGSFKGDDEQYF.

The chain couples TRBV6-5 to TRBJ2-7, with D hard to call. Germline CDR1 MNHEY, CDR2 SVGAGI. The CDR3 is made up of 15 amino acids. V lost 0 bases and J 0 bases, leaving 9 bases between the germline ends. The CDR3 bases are TGTGCCAGCAGTTACTCGCTTCATCTCTCCTACGAGCAGTACTTC. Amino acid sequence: CASSYSLHLSYEQYF.

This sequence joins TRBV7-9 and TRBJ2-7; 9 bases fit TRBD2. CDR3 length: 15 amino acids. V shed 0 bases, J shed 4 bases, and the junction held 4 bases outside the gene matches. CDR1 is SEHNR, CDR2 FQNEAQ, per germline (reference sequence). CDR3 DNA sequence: TGTGCCAGCAGCTTAGCAGCTAGCGGGACATACGAGCAGTACTTC. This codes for CASSLAASGTYEQYF. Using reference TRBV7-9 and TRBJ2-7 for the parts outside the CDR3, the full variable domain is DTGVSQNPRHKITKRGQNVTFRCDPISEHNRLYWYRQTLGQGPEFLTYFQNEAQLEKSRLLSDRFSAERPKGSFSTLEIQRTEQGDSAMYLCASSLAASGTYEQYFGPGTRLTVT.

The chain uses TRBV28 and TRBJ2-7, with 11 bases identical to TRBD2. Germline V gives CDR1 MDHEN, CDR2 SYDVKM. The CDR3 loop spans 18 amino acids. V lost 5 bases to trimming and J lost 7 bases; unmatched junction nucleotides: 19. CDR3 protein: CASSLDSSLAGEVNEQYF. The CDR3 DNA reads TGTGCCAGCAGTCTAGACTCCTCACTAGCGGGGGAGGTAAATGAGCAGTACTTC.

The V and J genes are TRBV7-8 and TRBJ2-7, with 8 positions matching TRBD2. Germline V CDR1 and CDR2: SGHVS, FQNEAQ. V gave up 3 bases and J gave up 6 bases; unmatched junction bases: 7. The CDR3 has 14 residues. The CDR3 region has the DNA TGTGCCAGCAGCTTCGGGGGACTAGAGGTCGAGCAGTACTTC. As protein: CASSFGGLEVEQYF.